This TCR beta chain was sequenced during a study of CD8+CD57+ T cells in acquired aplastic anemia. Genomic DNA provided the template from which TCR beta VDJ and CDR3 profiles were obtained. Using its own MiXCR run on the reads, TCRdb lists one record per CDR3 protein. Here the sample spans around 180,000 distinct CDR3 sequences, about 64% being singletons. As concerns this clonotype: An end of the junction does not agree with germline; a read error may underlie this.

Germline V gene sequence: CDR1 SGHRS, CDR2 YFSETQ. The CDR3 sequence is 15 residues long. The sequencing sample was made of sorted CD4+, CD8+, or CD8+CD57+ T cells (not recorded which) from PBMCs. The V gene is TRBV5-1, the J gene TRBJ1-4, with D possibly being TRBD1 (5 bases). This clonotype was sampled from a human donor in good health. This chain's CDR3 is CARRRLKGVGEKLFF. In DNA, the CDR3 is TGTGCCAGACGACGGTTAAAAGGGGTCGGTGAAAAACTGTTTTTT.